Sequencing of this TCR beta chain was carried out in a study of T cells after yellow fever vaccination. The V and J ends lost 2 bases and 2 bases respectively, with 13 bases between them. Germline loops: CDR1 SGHDN, CDR2 FVKESK. This CDR3 is 15 amino acids long. The TCR cDNA carried a universal primer site and UMIs from 5'RACE template switching. TCRdb fed the 5' RACE reads into MiXCR, producing one record per CDR3 protein. The top ten clones hold around 15% of a sample with hundreds of thousands of distinct CDR3 sequences, about a sixth of them seen once. The sequence was collected from a man between 18 and 29 years old who received the YFV17D yellow fever vaccine. Sequencing was performed on PBMCs, taken less than 6 days after the first yellow fever vaccination. This rearrangement joins TRBV14 to TRBJ2-7; D gene unclear. The CDR3 coding sequence is TGTGCCAGCAGCCAAAAAGGGCCTTATCCCTACGAGCAGTACTTC. This sequence encodes CASSQKGPYPYEQYF.